The source of this T cell receptor (beta chain) is a study of blood T cells in healthy people across ages. Healthy individuals of Caucasian origin from Russia, aged about 6 to 100, served as donors. Isolation per sample recovered at least 6 million PBMCs. The germline gives CDR1 SQVTM, CDR2 ANQGSEA. The V gene lost 2 bases and the J gene lost 1 base, with 8 bases spanning the gap. This CDR3 region has 13 residues. Primed by a sample-barcoded 5' primer and a J-beta primer mix, a second PCR proceeded for about 6 to 11 cycles. MiXCR, run by TCRdb on the 5' RACE reads, gives a single entry per CDR3 protein. Of roughly 550,000 distinct CDR3 sequences in the sample, 24% were seen once. Separately, the same data were catalogued under a study of T cells of mothers and their children. Turning to that study: Second-PCR primer M1S introduced sample barcodes and 2-4 random nucleotides.

The sequenced sample was blood. This rearrangement joins TRBV29-1 to TRBJ2-5; D possibly corresponds to TRBD1 (5 bases). The sequence derives from a boy aged 10-17 years in good health. Here the CDR3 DNA reads TGCAGCGTTGAATTACAGGTCCAAGAGACCCAGTACTTC. It is translated as CSVELQVQETQYF.